This TCR beta chain emerged from a study of T cells in Graves' hyperthyroidism and ophthalmopathy. V lost 4 bases, J lost 0 bases, and 3 bases stayed unmatched. The CDR3 extends over 16 amino acids. Germline V gene sequence: CDR1 ENHRY, CDR2 SYGVKD. There were TCR beta CDR3 regions amplified from RNA transcripts. Initially, a first-round RT-PCR of the TCR CDR3 employed the HTBI primer set. Each CDR3 protein gets one entry after TCRdb re-called the multiplex PCR reads with MiXCR. This table holds about 580,000 distinct CDR3 sequences, about 45% found once. Overall study results and limits: Model predictions of ophthalmopathy came a median around 6.5 months before onset.

Diagnosis relied on clinical symptoms, serum thyroxine and TRAb, thyroid ultrasound and orbital computed tomography. Comments on this clonotype: Antigen specificity is unknown.

This chain uses TRBV10-3 with TRBJ1-6, with TRBD1 matching 7 bases. Sequencing was carried out using peripheral blood or thyroid tissue (not recorded which). The receptor was derived from a woman under 30 with Graves' hyperthyroidism. The CDR3 coding sequence is TGTGCCATCAGTGGTGACAGGGCCTCCTATAATTCACCCCTCCACTTT. Translating it yields CAISGDRASYNSPLHF.